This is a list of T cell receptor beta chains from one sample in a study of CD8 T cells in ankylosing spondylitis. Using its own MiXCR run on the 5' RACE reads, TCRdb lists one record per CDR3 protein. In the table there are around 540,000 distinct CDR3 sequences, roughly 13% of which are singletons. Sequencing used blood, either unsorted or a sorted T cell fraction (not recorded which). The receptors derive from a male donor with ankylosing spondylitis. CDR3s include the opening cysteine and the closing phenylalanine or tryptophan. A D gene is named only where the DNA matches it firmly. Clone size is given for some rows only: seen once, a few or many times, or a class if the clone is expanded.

CAWRRLAETGELFF,TGTGCCTGGAGGAGACTAGCGGAGACCGGGGAGCTGTTTTTT,TRBD2,TRBJ2-2,.,TRBV30
CASSLERPGYNEQFF,TGTGCCAGCAGCTTAGAAAGACCAGGGTACAATGAGCAGTTCTTC,.,TRBJ2-1,few,TRBV7-2
CASSFIAGGYTDTQYF,TGTGCCAGCAGCTTCATAGCGGGAGGGTACACAGATACGCAGTATTTT,TRBD2,TRBJ2-3,.,TRBV5-6
CASSVNRVLNTGELFF,TGTGCCAGCAGTGTGAACAGGGTCCTTAACACCGGGGAGCTGTTTTTT,.,TRBJ2-2,.,TRBV2
CASSQEGARGRETGELFF,TGTGCCAGCAGCCAAGAGGGGGCTCGCGGGAGGGAGACCGGGGAGCTGTTTTTT,TRBD2,TRBJ2-2,.,TRBV4-2
CATEGGSLNYGYTF,TGTGCCACCGAGGGGGGGAGCCTTAACTATGGCTACACCTTC,.,TRBJ1-2,.,TRBV19
CASGQGEGWGDEQFF,TGTGCTAGTGGCCAAGGGGAGGGTTGGGGGGATGAGCAGTTCTTC,TRBD2,TRBJ2-1,few,TRBV12-5
CASKGQASGNTIYF,TGTGCCAGCAAGGGACAGGCCTCTGGAAACACCATATATTTT,TRBD1,TRBJ1-3,.,TRBV13
CARARTSCSYEQYF,TGTGCTAGGGCGAGGACTAGTTGCTCCTACGAGCAGTACTTC,TRBD2,TRBJ2-7,.,TRBV12-5
CASSQADSYNSPLHF,TGTGCCAGCAGCCAAGCGGACTCCTATAATTCACCCCTCCACTTT,.,TRBJ1-6,.,TRBV3-1
CSASEGTGGYTF,TGCAGCGCCTCCGAGGGGACGGGTGGCTACACCTTC,.,TRBJ1-2,few,TRBV29-1
CASSLGSGAGNQPQHF,TGCGCCAGCAGCTTGGGGTCAGGAGCGGGCAATCAGCCCCAGCATTTT,.,TRBJ1-5,.,TRBV5-1
CASSLWLAGGLETQYF,TGTGCCAGCAGCTTGTGGCTAGCGGGAGGTTTAGAGACCCAGTACTTC,TRBD2,TRBJ2-5,.,TRBV5-4
CASSHHRGGEGGNTQYF,TGCGCCAGCAGCCACCACCGGGGGGGAGAGGGTGGGAATACGCAGTATTTT,TRBD2,TRBJ2-3,few,TRBV4-1
CASSIQGAGANVLTF,TGCGCCAGCAGCATACAGGGGGCTGGGGCCAACGTCCTGACTTTC,TRBD1,TRBJ2-6,few,TRBV5-1
CACGRDTGELFF,TGTGCCTGTGGGCGCGACACCGGGGAGCTGTTTTTT,.,TRBJ2-2,few,TRBV6-4
CASSFDRGNYGYTF,TGTGCCAGCAGCTTTGACAGGGGGAACTATGGCTACACCTTC,TRBD1,TRBJ1-2,few,TRBV7-2
CASSFVAGNEQFF,TGTGCCAGCAGTTTCGTGGCGGGGAATGAGCAGTTCTTC,.,TRBJ2-1,.,TRBV12-3/TRBV12-4
CASSPRSGSYNEQFF,TGCGCCAGCAGCCCCCGTAGCGGCTCCTACAATGAGCAGTTCTTC,.,TRBJ2-1,many,TRBV5-1
CASSVSAGVTYNEQFF,TGTGCCAGCAGCGTCTCTGCGGGAGTAACCTACAATGAGCAGTTCTTC,TRBD2,TRBJ2-1,.,TRBV9
CASSSRQLEAFF,TGTGCCAGCAGCTCCCGACAGCTTGAAGCTTTCTTT,.,TRBJ1-1,many,TRBV7-9
CASSLIMPGIATDTQYF,TGTGCCAGCAGCCTTATAATGCCCGGGATAGCCACAGATACGCAGTATTTT,.,TRBJ2-3,.,TRBV7-8
CASSPPGLAGAGELFF,TGTGCCAGCAGCCCTCCGGGACTAGCGGGAGCCGGGGAGCTGTTTTTT,TRBD2,TRBJ2-2,.,TRBV7-2
CSATSATNTGELFF,TGCAGTGCTACCTCGGCCACGAACACCGGGGAGCTGTTTTTT,.,TRBJ2-2,few,TRBV20-1
CASSLSKGGRGVGQYF,TGTGCCAGCAGTTTATCGAAGGGGGGCCGGGGGGTAGGGCAGTACTTC,.,TRBJ2-7,.,TRBV27
CASSQGHTIYF,TGTGCCAGCAGTCAGGGGCACACCATATATTTT,.,TRBJ1-3,.,TRBV7-8
CASSVGGETQYF,TGTGCCAGCAGCGTAGGCGGGGAGACCCAGTACTTC,.,TRBJ2-5,many,TRBV9
CASTWTSGPAYNEQFF,TGCGCCAGCACCTGGACTAGCGGGCCGGCCTACAATGAGCAGTTCTTC,TRBD2,TRBJ2-1,.,TRBV5-1